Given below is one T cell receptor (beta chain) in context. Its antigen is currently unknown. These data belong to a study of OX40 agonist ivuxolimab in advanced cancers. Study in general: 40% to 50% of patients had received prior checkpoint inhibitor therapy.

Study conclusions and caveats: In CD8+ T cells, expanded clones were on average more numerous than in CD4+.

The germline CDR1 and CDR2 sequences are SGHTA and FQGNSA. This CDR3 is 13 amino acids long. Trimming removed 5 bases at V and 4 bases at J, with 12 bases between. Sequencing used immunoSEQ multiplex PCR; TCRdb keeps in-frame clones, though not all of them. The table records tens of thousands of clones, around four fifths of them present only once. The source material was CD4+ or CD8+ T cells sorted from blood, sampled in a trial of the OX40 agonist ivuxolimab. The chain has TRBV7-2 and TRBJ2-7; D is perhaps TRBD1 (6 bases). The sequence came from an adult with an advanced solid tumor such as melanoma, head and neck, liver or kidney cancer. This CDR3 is CASSTQTGYEQYF. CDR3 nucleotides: TGTGCCAGCAGCACACAGACAGGATACGAGCAGTACTTC.